The next 29 T cell receptor beta chains were all read from a single sample in a study of cytomegalovirus exposure and HLA in healthy donors. Sequencing used immunoSEQ multiplex PCR; TCRdb keeps in-frame clones, though not all of them. The data contain about 78,000 clones, 90% to 96% of them singletons. The specimen was PBMCs. The source is a man aged 18 to 30 in good health and CMV-seropositive.

Comment on this clone: Relative to the germline gene, one junction end is altered; a read error may explain this. V usage is TRBV5-1 and J usage is TRBJ1-2; D is unresolved. This CDR3 is built from 15 residues. Germline CDR1 and CDR2: SGHRS and YFSETQ. The CDR3 DNA reads as TGCGCCAGCAGCTTGGCCCCGCCAGCTAACTATGGCCACACCTTC. As protein: CASSLAPPANYGHTF.

This clone has just one count. The genes are TRBV9 and TRBJ2-5; perhaps TRBD2 as D (6 bases). CDR3 length equals 15 residues. V lost 0 bases and J lost 4, with 13 bases in between. CDR1 SGDLS and CDR2 YYNGEE come from the germline V gene. CDR3 in DNA: TGTGCCAGCAGCGTAGGTTTAGCGGAAGTAGAGACCCAGTACTTC. Protein product: CASSVGLAEVETQYF.

CDR3 nucleotides: TGTGCCAGCAGCACGCGGACTAGCGGGAGTCCCTACGAGCAGTACTTC. The encoded protein is CASSTRTSGSPYEQYF. The chain joins TRBV7-2 to TRBJ2-7, with 13 nucleotides matching TRBD2. Germline CDR1 and CDR2: SGHTA and FQGNSA. The CDR3 is made up of 16 amino acids. V trimming: 5 bases; J trimming: 2 bases; junction bases outside the gene matches: 6. The full variable domain, completed using reference TRBV7-2 and TRBJ2-7, is GAGVSQSPSNKVTEKGKDVELRCDPISGHTALYWYRQSLGQGLEFLIYFQGNSAPDKSGLPSDRFSAERTGGSVSTLTIQRTQQEDSAVYLCASSTRTSGSPYEQYFGPGTRLTVT.

The chain recombines TRBV25-1 with TRBJ2-1, with 11 bases matching TRBD2. The germline V gene has CDR1 MGHDK and CDR2 SYGVNS. J gave up 2 bases and V 0 bases, and 3 bases lay outside the gene matches. The CDR3 is 17 amino acids. For the CDR3, the DNA is TGTGCCAGCAGTGAATATCAGGGACTAGCGGCCTACAATGAGCAGTTCTTC. Its translation: CASSEYQGLAAYNEQFF.

The chain combines TRBV15 with TRBJ2-3; 7 positions agree with TRBD2. V gave up 8 bases and J gave up 2 bases; unmatched junction bases: 16. Looked up from germline, CDR1 is LNHNV and CDR2 is YYDKDF (reference sequence). The CDR3 has 17 residues. The CDR3 nucleotides are TGTGCCACCCAGAAATTTAGGAGCGGGGCCTCCACAGATACGCAGTATTTT. Translating it yields CATQKFRSGASTDTQYF.

The CDR3 DNA follows: TGTGCCAGCAGTACAGGGGCCTCTGGAAACACCATATATTTT. Translation: CASSTGASGNTIYF. This sequence joins TRBV6-1 and TRBJ1-3; 7 bases are a match to TRBD1. Germline V lookup: CDR1 MNHNS, CDR2 SASEGT. V trimming: 5 bases; J trimming: 0 bases; junction bases outside the gene matches: 1. There are 14 residues in the CDR3.

The J gene is TRBJ2-7, the V gene TRBV10-3, with D possibly matching TRBD2 (7 bases). Trimming cost V 6 bases and J 4 bases, with 13 bases left between them. This CDR3 spans 13 amino acids. Germline CDR1 reads ENHRY; CDR2 reads SYGVKD. The CDR3 nucleotides are TGTGCCATCAGAACGGGGGGCCTTTACGAGCAGTACTTC. Residues: CAIRTGGLYEQYF.

The CDR3 bases are TGTGCCTGGAGTGTTTTCCGGACTAGAAGAGAGACCCAGTACTTC. Residues: CAWSVFRTRRETQYF. This chain joins TRBV30 and TRBJ2-5; 7 bases fit TRBD2. Germline V gene sequence: CDR1 GTSNPN, CDR2 SVGIG (reference sequence). J was trimmed by 4 bases and V by 0 bases; bases with no gene match: 8. This CDR3 contains 15 residues.

The J gene is TRBJ1-2, the V gene TRBV30; D is unresolved. Germline lookup yields CDR1 GTSNPN and CDR2 SVGIG (reference sequence). The CDR3 runs 11 residues. Between the trimmed V and J ends, which lost 2 bases and 4 bases, there was a span of 5 bases. In DNA form, the CDR3 reads TGTGCCTGGAGTTACTCCTATGGCTACACCTTC. It translates to CAWSYSYGYTF. The full variable domain, with the rest looked up from reference TRBV30 and TRBJ1-2, is SQTIHQWPATLVQPVGSPLSLECTVEGTSNPNLYWYRQAAGRGLQLLFYSVGIGQISSEVPQNLSASRPQDRQFILSSKKLLLSDSGFYLCAWSYSYGYTFGSGTRLTVV.

The chain uses TRBV6-4 and TRBJ2-3; weak D call: TRBD2 (5 bases). The V and J ends lost 3 bases and 0 bases respectively, with 10 bases between them. Germline V lookup: CDR1 MRHNA, CDR2 SNTAGT. There are 15 residues in the CDR3. The chain's CDR3 is CASSERGVSTDTQYF. The CDR3 DNA sequence: TGTGCCAGCAGTGAACGGGGTGTAAGCACAGATACGCAGTATTTT.

The V gene is TRBV4-1, the J gene TRBJ1-2; 10 positions agree with TRBD1. The germline V gene encodes CDR1 MGHRA and CDR2 YSYEKL. The V segment lost 3 bases and the J segment 7 bases; nucleotides outside the gene matches: 17. The CDR3 has 18 amino acids. The CDR3 DNA reads as TGCGCCAGCAGCCATGGGATGGGGTTCGACAGGGGGCTGGGTGGCTACACCTTC. It yields the protein CASSHGMGFDRGLGGYTF.

V and J are TRBV7-2 and TRBJ2-5; D perhaps matches TRBD1 (7 bases). This CDR3 comprises 14 residues. Per the germline V gene, CDR1 is SGHTA and CDR2 is FQGNSA. V lost 5 bases, J lost 5 bases, and 15 bases lay in between. DNA for the CDR3: TGTGCCAGCAGCCCCGACAGGGAGGTGGAGACCCAGTACTTC. This gives the protein CASSPDREVETQYF.

The J gene is TRBJ2-2, the V gene TRBV11-3, with 7 bases lining up with TRBD2. Germline CDR1 SGHNT, CDR2 YENEEA. Trimming at V came to 0 bases and at J to 7 bases, leaving 5 bases not matched to a gene. The CDR3 consists of 15 residues. The DNA of the CDR3 is TGTGCCAGCAGCTTAGATAAACCGGGGGGCGGGGAGCTGTTTTTT. Residues: CASSLDKPGGGELFF.

V usage is TRBV19 and J usage is TRBJ1-3; 7 nucleotides align to TRBD1. V gave up 10 bases and J gave up 5 bases; unmatched junction bases: 8. The CDR3 runs 13 residues. The germline gives CDR1 LNHDA, CDR2 SQIVND (reference sequence). The CDR3 protein is CATSGQNRNTIYF. The CDR3 region has the DNA TGTGCCACCTCGGGACAGAACAGAAACACCATATATTTT.

The V gene is TRBV2, the J gene TRBJ1-1; 8 bases are a match to TRBD1. The V gene end was trimmed by 7 bases and the J gene end by 4 bases; junction bases not matched to a gene: 8. The CDR3 has 14 amino acids. The V gene's germline CDR1 is SNHLY and CDR2 FYNNEI. CDR3 sequence reads: CASKGQVVGTEAFF. The CDR3, as DNA: TGTGCCAGCAAGGGACAGGTGGTCGGCACTGAAGCTTTCTTT.

This clone was recorded once. The chain has TRBV15 and TRBJ2-5; 16 bases fit TRBD2. CDR1 LNHNV and CDR2 YYDKDF come from the germline V gene (reference sequence). The CDR3 is 20 residues long. After removal of 3 bases from V and 4 bases from J, the junction contained 14 bases not matched to a gene. The CDR3: CATSRFPGLAGGPRLETQYF. The CDR3 DNA reads as TGTGCCACCAGCAGGTTCCCGGGACTAGCGGGAGGGCCGAGGCTAGAGACCCAGTACTTC.

The chain joins TRBV5-1 to TRBJ1-4; TRBD1 might be the D (6 bases). Germline CDR1 and CDR2: SGHRS and YFSETQ. The CDR3 has 16 residues. V lost 4 bases and J 5 bases, leaving 18 bases between the germline ends. The CDR3: CASSLGGGEVNEKLFF. The DNA of the CDR3 is TGCGCCAGCAGCCTTGGTGGGGGCGAGGTAAATGAAAAACTGTTTTTT.

This chain joins TRBV28 and TRBJ2-1; TRBD2 aligns across 11 bases. Germline CDR1 is MDHEN and CDR2 is SYDVKM. With 9 bases clipped from V and 2 bases from J, the junction kept 3 bases outside the gene matches. CDR3 size: 14 residues. The CDR3 is CASETSGTYNEQFF. CDR3 nucleotide sequence: TGTGCCAGTGAGACTAGCGGGACCTACAATGAGCAGTTCTTC.

CDR3 loop: CASRRQGTGYTF. The CDR3 nucleotides read TGTGCCAGCCGGAGGCAGGGGACTGGCTACACCTTC. The chain is built from TRBV6-5 and TRBJ1-2; a weak D match, TRBD1 (6 bases). The V gene lost 8 bases and the J gene lost 7 bases, with 14 bases spanning the gap. Germline V CDR1 and CDR2: MNHEY, SVGAGI. The CDR3 has 12 residues.

The chain uses TRBV29-1 and TRBJ1-1, with D possibly being TRBD1 (5 bases). The CDR3 is 13 amino acids. CDR1 and CDR2 from the germline V gene are SQVTM and ANQGSEA. V lost 7 bases, J lost 1 base, and 13 bases lay in between. As DNA, the CDR3 is TGCAGCGCCAGGCGGGGGGAGAACACTGAAGCTTTCTTT. This encodes CSARRGENTEAFF. The whole variable domain, remainder taken from reference TRBV29-1 and TRBJ1-1, is SAVISQKPSRDICQRGTSLTIQCQVDSQVTMMFWYRQQPGQSLTLIATANQGSEATYESGFVIDKFPISRPNLTFSTLTVSNMSPEDSSIYLCSARRGENTEAFFGQGTRLTVV.

Comments on this clone: Other DNA variants within this sample encode the same CDR3. The V and J genes are TRBV2 and TRBJ2-2; D unresolved. The V end lost 6 bases, the J end lost 3 bases, and 5 bases lay between the germline ends. Germline V CDR1 and CDR2: SNHLY, FYNNEI. This CDR3 is 12 amino acids long. CDR3 sequence: CASSRDTGELFF. CDR3 coding DNA: TGTGCCAGCAGCCGGGACACCGGGGAGCTGTTTTTT.

This chain joins TRBV9 and TRBJ2-1; 9 nucleotides align to TRBD2. The V segment lost 3 bases and the J segment 7 bases; nucleotides outside the gene matches: 5. The CDR3 runs to 14 residues. Per germline, CDR1 SGDLS and CDR2 YYNGEE. Written as DNA, the CDR3 is TGTGCCAGCAGCGAGGGACTAGCCTCAAATGAGCAGTTCTTC. It yields the protein CASSEGLASNEQFF.

For the CDR3, the DNA is TGTGCCACCAGCACCAGACAGGGGGCTCAGCCCCAGCATTTT. Amino acids: CATSTRQGAQPQHF. The genes are TRBV15 and TRBJ1-5, with 10 bases aligning to TRBD1. Trimming took 4 bases from V and 6 from J; bases not matched to a gene: 3. The CDR3 is made up of 14 amino acids. Germline V lookup: CDR1 LNHNV, CDR2 YYDKDF (reference sequence).

V and J are TRBV4-2 and TRBJ1-4; the D gene is possibly TRBD1 (6 bases). V was clipped by 1 base and J by 14 bases, with 14 bases between them. Per the germline V gene, CDR1 is LGHNA and CDR2 is YNFKEQ. The CDR3 is made up of 13 amino acids. Here the CDR3 DNA reads TGTGCCAGCAGCCAAGGGCAGGGGCTACTTCTGTTTTTT. Translated: CASSQGQGLLLFF.

The J gene is TRBJ2-3, the V gene TRBV6-4; no firm D call. The CDR3 runs to 13 residues. Germline V CDR1 and CDR2: MRHNA, SNTAGT. V gave up 3 bases and J gave up 5 bases, with 9 bases separating them. CDR3 nucleotides: TGTGCCAGCAGTGATAATCCAGAAGATACGCAGTATTTT. Amino acid sequence: CASSDNPEDTQYF.

This rearrangement joins TRBV30 to TRBJ2-5; D possibly corresponds to TRBD2 (5 bases). This CDR3 is 14 amino acids long. The germline CDR1 and CDR2 sequences are GTSNPN and SVGIG (reference sequence). V was clipped by 2 bases and J by 0 bases, with 10 bases between them. The CDR3 is CAWSRTGHQETQYF. The CDR3 nucleotides read TGTGCCTGGAGTCGGACTGGCCACCAAGAGACCCAGTACTTC.

This clone appeared once. The chain is built from TRBV30 and TRBJ1-1, with D perhaps TRBD1 (5 bases). Trimming removed 0 bases at V and 7 bases at J, with 9 bases between. CDR3 length: 12 amino acids. CDR1 GTSNPN and CDR2 SVGIG come from the germline V gene (reference sequence). The CDR3 DNA reads TGTGCCTGGAGTGTTGACAGAGGTGAAGCTTTCTTT. This gives the protein CAWSVDRGEAFF.

The chain is built from TRBV1 and TRBJ2-1; the tabulated D call, TRBD2, remains unverified against the DNA. TRBV1 represents a pseudogene. The CDR3 spans 16 residues. This CDR3 is CTSSSRTSGIYNEQFF. Here the CDR3 DNA reads TGCACCAGCAGCTCTCGGACTAGCGGGATCTACAATGAGCAGTTCTTC.

J is TRBJ2-1 and V is TRBV30; D uncertain. V was pared by 0 bases and J by 5 bases, with 8 bases between. The CDR3 runs to 13 residues. CDR1 and CDR2 from the germline V gene are GTSNPN and SVGIG (reference sequence). Here the CDR3 DNA reads TGTGCCTGGAGTGTACTCGTCGACAATGAGCAGTTCTTC. It codes for CAWSVLVDNEQFF.